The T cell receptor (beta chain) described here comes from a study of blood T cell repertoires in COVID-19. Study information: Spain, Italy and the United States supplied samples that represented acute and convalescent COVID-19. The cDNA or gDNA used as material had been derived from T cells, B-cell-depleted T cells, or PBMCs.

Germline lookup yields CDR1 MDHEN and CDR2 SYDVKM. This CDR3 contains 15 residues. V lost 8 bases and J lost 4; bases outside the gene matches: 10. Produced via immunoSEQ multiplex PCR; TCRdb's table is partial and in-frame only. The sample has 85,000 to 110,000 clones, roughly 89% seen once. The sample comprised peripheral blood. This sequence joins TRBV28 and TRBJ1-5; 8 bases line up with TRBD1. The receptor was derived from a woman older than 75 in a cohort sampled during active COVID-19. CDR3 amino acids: CASSARTGTNQPQHF. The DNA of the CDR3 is TGTGCCAGCTCAGCTCGGACAGGGACAAATCAGCCCCAGCATTTT.